The clone carrying this T cell receptor (beta chain) was observed at least ten times. Its antigen is not identified. This entry is derived from a study of T cells in Graves' hyperthyroidism and ophthalmopathy. Overall study: Peripheral blood collection took place at initial diagnosis, before any treatment.

Whole-study results and caveats: Expanded thyroid clonotypes (above 0.001) were mostly also found in blood. Progression to ophthalmopathy was predicted a median of approximately 6.4 months early. Ophthalmopathy was told apart from stable hyperthyroidism by a 13 V-J model.

The investigators amplified TCR beta CDR3 regions from RNA transcripts. An initial round of RT-PCR targeting the TCR CDR3 relied on the HTBI primer set. TCRdb re-analysed the multiplex PCR reads in MiXCR, keeping a single row per CDR3 protein. The data contain hundreds of thousands of distinct CDR3 sequences, 13% to 15% of them singletons. The TCR comes from a woman between 45 and 65 years old with Graves' ophthalmopathy. Sequencing was performed on blood.

CDR3 in amino acids: CASSYPPRRPKETQYF. CDR3 nucleotide sequence: TGTGCCAGCAGTTACCCCCCGAGGCGGCCCAAAGAGACCCAGTACTTC. V gene TRBV6-2 or TRBV6-3 combines with J gene TRBJ2-5; D unresolved. The CDR3 totals 16 residues. Per the germline V gene, CDR1 is MNHEY and CDR2 is SVGEGT. Trimming cost V 2 bases and J 3 bases, with 16 bases left between them.